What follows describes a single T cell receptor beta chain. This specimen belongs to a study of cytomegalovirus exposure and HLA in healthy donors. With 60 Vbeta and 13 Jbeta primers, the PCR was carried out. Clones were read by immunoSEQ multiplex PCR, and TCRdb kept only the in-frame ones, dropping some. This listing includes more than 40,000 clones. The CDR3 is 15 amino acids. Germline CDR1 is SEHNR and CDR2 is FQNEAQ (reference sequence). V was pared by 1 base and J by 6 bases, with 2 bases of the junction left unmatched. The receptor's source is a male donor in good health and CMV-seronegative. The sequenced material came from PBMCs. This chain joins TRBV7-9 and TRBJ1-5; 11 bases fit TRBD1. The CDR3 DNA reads TGTGCCAGCAGCTTAGGGACAGGGGGCTTTCAGCCCCAGCATTTT. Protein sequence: CASSLGTGGFQPQHF.